This T cell receptor beta chain emerged from a study of OX40 agonist ivuxolimab in advanced cancers. Looking at the study overall: Enrollees could have had prior anti-PD-1, anti-PD-L1 or anti-CTLA-4 therapy, which approximately 38% had received. Study observations and caveats: At 0.1 to 3.0 mg/kg, clonal expansion of CD4+ and CD8+ blood T cells had occurred by week 6.

Autoimmune disease history or systemic immunosuppression disqualified patients. This table comes from immunoSEQ multiplex PCR, and its TCRdb copy is limited to in-frame clones, with some not included. The table lists over 25,000 clones, 70% to 85% of them singletons. This CDR3 comprises 15 residues. Germline V gene sequence: CDR1 SGHTS, CDR2 YDEGEE. The trim removed 5 bases at V and 1 base at J, leaving 6 bases unmatched. With respect to this clone: Its antigen is as yet unknown.

This receptor was identified in an adult with an advanced solid tumor such as melanoma, head and neck, liver or kidney cancer. This specimen was CD4+ or CD8+ T cells sorted from blood, taken in a trial of the OX40 agonist ivuxolimab. The J gene is TRBJ2-7, the V gene TRBV5-8, with TRBD2 identical over 10 bases. CDR3 coding DNA: TGTGCCAGCAGATCTAGCGGGAGAGCATCCTACGAGCAGTACTTC. It encodes CASRSSGRASYEQYF.